This paragraph covers one T cell receptor (beta chain) sequence. Its recognized antigen is unknown. The input lacks base qualities; no much larger clone sits a single base away. This entry comes from a study of OX40 agonist ivuxolimab in advanced cancers. Context from the whole study: The costimulatory receptor OX40 (CD134) was targeted by ivuxolimab, a fully human IgG2 agonistic monoclonal antibody. Intravenous ivuxolimab was administered to patients every 2 weeks at six dose levels: 0.01, 0.1, 0.3, 1.5, 3 and 10 mg/kg. Prior anti-PD-1, anti-PD-L1 or anti-CTLA-4 therapy was permitted, and checkpoint inhibitors had been received by less than 45% of dose-escalation patients. The purpose of peripheral TCRbeta sequencing was to test whether ivuxolimab changed TCR sequence diversity and led to clonal T-cell expansion. The paper covers the monotherapy dose-escalation part of the phase I ivuxolimab trial, which included N ≈ 50 patients. Partial responses occurred in three dose-escalation patients, of whom one had hepatocellular carcinoma and two had cutaneous melanoma. Of the roughly 51 patients in dose escalation, some 19 had hepatocellular carcinoma, some 15 had melanoma, 9 had renal cell carcinoma and 9 had head and neck cancer. The dose-escalation cohort was roughly 83% male with a mean age of approximately 60 years, ranging from about 23 to 85. Paper-wide results and their limitations: Partial responders in the 0.1-3.0 mg/kg groups had among the lowest normalized peripheral clonal expansion, especially among CD8+ T cells. Antigen specificity was not determined for the clonally expanded peripheral T cells. Low levels of normalized T-cell clonal expansion were also shown by some nonresponding patients. On average, CD8+ T cells showed more expanded clones than CD4+ T cells after ivuxolimab. At doses of 0.1 to 3.0 mg/kg, clonal expansion of both CD4+ and CD8+ blood T cells was observed from baseline to week 6.

CDR1 and CDR2 (MDHEN, SYDVKM) derive from the germline V gene. From the cysteine up to the phenylalanine, the CDR3 has a length of 17 residues. Here the CDR3 DNA is all that survives: 51 bases in frame from base 1. V and J lose 5 bases and 0 bases, and a span of 17 bases separates them. To sequence the TCRbeta CDR3 region, genomic DNA was isolated from the sorted cells. TCRbeta CDR3 regions were sequenced using the immunoSEQ Assay. The table comes from immuneACCESS by way of TCRdb, which keeps in-frame sequences with V and J called. Part of the clones is missing from these tables; in studies checked, under half for an unresolved V gene and the rest for unknown reasons. In all, the sample holds just under 65,000 clones, and approximately 84% of those were seen once. The ten largest clones represent 9.8% of the sample. The trial excluded patients who had a history of autoimmune disease or were on systemic immunosuppression. Peripheral blood for TCR sequencing was collected from all dose cohorts at baseline, on cycle 4 day 1, and on cycle 7 day 1. The samples were taken from a phase I, first-in-human, multicenter, open-label dose-escalation trial of ivuxolimab. Adults with locally advanced or metastatic melanoma, renal cell, hepatocellular, or head and neck squamous cell carcinoma were enrolled in the trial. Before TCR sequencing, CD4+ and CD8+ T cells were separately sorted from peripheral blood.

The sequence links TRBV28 to TRBJ1-5; the D gene identity is not certain. This TCR came from an adult with an advanced solid tumor such as melanoma, head and neck, liver or kidney cancer. The source material was CD4+ or CD8+ T cells sorted from blood, sampled in a trial of the OX40 agonist ivuxolimab. Read as DNA, the sequence is TGTGCCAGCAGTCCCCAGTGGCCAGAATCTAGCAATCAGCCCCAGCATTTT. Its amino acids are CASSPQWPESSNQPQHF.